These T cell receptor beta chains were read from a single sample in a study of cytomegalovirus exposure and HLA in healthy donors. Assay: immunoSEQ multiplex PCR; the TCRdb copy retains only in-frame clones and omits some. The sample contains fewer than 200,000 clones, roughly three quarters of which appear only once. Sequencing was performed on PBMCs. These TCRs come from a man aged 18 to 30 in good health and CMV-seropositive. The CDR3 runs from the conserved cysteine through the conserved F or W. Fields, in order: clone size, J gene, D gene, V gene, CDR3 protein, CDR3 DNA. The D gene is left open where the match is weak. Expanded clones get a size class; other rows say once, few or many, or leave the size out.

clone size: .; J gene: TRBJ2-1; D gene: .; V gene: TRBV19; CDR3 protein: CASSLPGSSYNEQFF; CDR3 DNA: TGTGCCAGTAGTCTCCCTGGGAGCTCCTACAATGAGCAGTTCTTC
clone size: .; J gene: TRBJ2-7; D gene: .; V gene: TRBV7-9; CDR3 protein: CASSSTGRAREYSYEQYF; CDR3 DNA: TGTGCCAGCAGCTCAACAGGGCGGGCCAGGGAATACTCCTACGAGCAGTACTTC
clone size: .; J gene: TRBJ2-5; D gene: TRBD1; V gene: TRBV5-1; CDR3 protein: CASSPLTGQETQYF; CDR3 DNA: TGCGCCAGCAGCCCACTGACAGGGCAAGAGACCCAGTACTTC
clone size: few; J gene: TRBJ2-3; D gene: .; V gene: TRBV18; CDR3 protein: CASSPELADTQYF; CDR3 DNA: TGTGCCAGCTCACCTGAGTTAGCAGATACGCAGTATTTT
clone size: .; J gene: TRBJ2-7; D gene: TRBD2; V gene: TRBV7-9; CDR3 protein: CASSLGTSGSEQYF; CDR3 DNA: TGTGCCAGCAGCTTGGGGACTAGCGGATCCGAGCAGTACTTC
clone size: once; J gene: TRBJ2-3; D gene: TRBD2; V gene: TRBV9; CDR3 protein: CASSGVSAGGLDTQYF; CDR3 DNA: TGTGCCAGCAGCGGCGTTTCGGCGGGGGGGTTAGATACGCAGTATTTT
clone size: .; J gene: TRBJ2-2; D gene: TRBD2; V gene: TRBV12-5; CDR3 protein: CASGITSGVVTGELFF; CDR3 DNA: TGTGCTAGTGGCATTACTAGCGGGGTGGTCACCGGGGAGCTGTTTTTT
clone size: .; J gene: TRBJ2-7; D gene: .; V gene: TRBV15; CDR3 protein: CATSRSGNLAPEQYF; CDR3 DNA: TGTGCCACCAGCAGATCCGGGAACCTCGCTCCCGAGCAGTACTTC
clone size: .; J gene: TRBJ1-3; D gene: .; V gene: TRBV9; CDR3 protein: CASSDHRDMGNTIYF; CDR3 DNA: TGTGCCAGCAGCGACCACCGGGACATGGGAAACACCATATATTTT
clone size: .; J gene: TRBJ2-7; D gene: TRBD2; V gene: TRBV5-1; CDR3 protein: CASSLSLAGVEEQYF; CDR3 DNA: TGCGCCAGCAGCTTGAGCTTAGCGGGAGTGGAAGAGCAGTACTTC